Below are 27 T cell receptor beta chains sequenced from a single sample in a study of shared clonotypes between healthy human individuals. Here immunoSEQ multiplex PCR was the method, and the copy in TCRdb shows in-frame clones only, minus some. The data contain around 330,000 clones, under 80% of them singletons. The sequencing input was memory CD4+ T cells sorted from blood. Subset reported: CD45RA-negative fraction. These receptors were taken from a man younger than 45 in good health.

This chain uses TRBV2 with TRBJ2-1; a possible D gene is TRBD2 (5 bases). The CDR3 length is 14 residues. Germline values: CDR1 SNHLY, CDR2 FYNNEI. The V gene lost 3 bases and the J gene lost 7 bases, with 13 bases spanning the gap. The DNA of the CDR3 is TGTGCCAGCAGTGAGAAAGGGAGAAGGAATGAGCAGTTCTTC. Its translation: CASSEKGRRNEQFF.

This chain uses TRBV9 with TRBJ1-3; a possible D gene is TRBD1 (6 bases). This CDR3 has 18 amino acids. Trimming left V 4 bases short and J 4 bases short, with 24 bases between. Per germline, CDR1 SGDLS and CDR2 YYNGEE. Here the CDR3 reads CASSPRQPGRGGGNTIYF. The CDR3, as DNA: TGTGCCAGCAGCCCCCGTCAACCGGGCAGGGGAGGAGGAAACACCATATATTTT.

The V call is TRBV20-1, the J call TRBJ1-1; no reliable D call. V dropped 5 bases and J dropped 3 bases, with 7 bases sitting between them. Germline-derived CDR1 and CDR2 are DFQATT and SNEGSKA (reference sequence). The CDR3 is made up of 11 amino acids. CDR3 bases: TGCAGTGCTCAACCTGACACTGAAGCTTTCTTT. Translating gives CSAQPDTEAFF.

The CDR3 reads CATRLAAAYNEQFF. The DNA of the CDR3 is TGTGCCACCAGACTAGCGGCAGCCTACAATGAGCAGTTCTTC. This chain uses TRBV11-2 with TRBJ2-1; 9 nucleotides line up with TRBD2. Germline trimming cut 10 bases from V and 2 bases from J; bases unmatched to any gene: 6. CDR1 and CDR2 from the germline V gene are SGHAT and FQNNGV. This CDR3 spans 14 amino acids.

The V and J genes are TRBV4-3 and TRBJ2-3; D is unclear. Germline CDR1 and CDR2: LGHNA and YSLEER. V was cut by 0 bases and J by 5 bases, with 6 bases left in between. This CDR3 has 13 amino acids. The CDR3 region has the DNA TGCGCCAGCAGCCAAGATTGGGGAGATACGCAGTATTTT. Residues: CASSQDWGDTQYF.

The gene calls are TRBV18 and TRBJ2-7; 10 bases match TRBD1. The CDR3 is made up of 15 amino acids. Trimming at V came to 3 bases and at J to 6 bases, leaving 8 bases not matched to a gene. The germline gives CDR1 KGHSH, CDR2 LQKENI. The CDR3 bases are TGTGCCAGCTCACCCCCGGGACAGGGGAGTGGCGAGCAGTACTTC. Translated, it gives CASSPPGQGSGEQYF.

The table lists this clone with a count of one. J is TRBJ1-4 and V is TRBV30; maybe TRBD1 (5 bases). Germline values: CDR1 GTSNPN, CDR2 SVGIG (reference sequence). Trimming took 3 bases from V and 0 from J, leaving 11 bases between them. This CDR3 is built from 15 residues. This CDR3 is CAWSAGTATNEKLFF. The CDR3 bases are TGTGCCTGGAGCGCCGGGACGGCAACTAATGAAAAACTGTTTTTT.

The chain couples TRBV27 to TRBJ1-1; 7 nucleotides align to TRBD1. V was pared by 3 bases and J by 5 bases, with 6 bases of the junction left unmatched. CDR3 length: 14 residues. Per the germline V gene, CDR1 is MNHEY and CDR2 is SMNVEV (reference sequence). In DNA, the CDR3 is TGTGCCAGCAGTTTGGTCCAGGGGGGGACTGAAGCTTTCTTT. Protein product: CASSLVQGGTEAFF.

This clone was detected only a few times. This sample includes further DNA sequences coding for the same CDR3. The chain has TRBV27 and TRBJ2-7, with TRBD1 matching over 9 bases. The CDR3 contains 15 residues. Germline lookup yields CDR1 MNHEY and CDR2 SMNVEV (reference sequence). Germline trimming cut 5 bases from V and 2 bases from J; bases unmatched to any gene: 7. The CDR3 spells CASSEGTGKTYEQYF. Written as DNA, the CDR3 is TGTGCCAGCAGTGAGGGGACAGGGAAGACCTACGAGCAGTACTTC.

This clone appeared a single time. The CDR3, as DNA: TGTGCCAGCAGTTTAGACGGCAGGTGGGCCAACGAGCAGTACTTC. This codes for CASSLDGRWANEQYF. This sequence joins TRBV28 and TRBJ2-7; D not resolved. Trimming shortened V by 2 bases and J by 5 bases, and 16 bases separated the two germline ends. Germline loops: CDR1 MDHEN, CDR2 SYDVKM. The CDR3 loop spans 15 amino acids.

The chain has TRBV7-7 and TRBJ2-5, with D unclear. The CDR3 totals 12 residues. Germline V lookup: CDR1 SSHAT, CDR2 FNYEAQ (reference sequence). V shed 3 bases and J shed 9 bases, with 11 bases lying between them. The CDR3 sequence: CASSFRLWSQYF. DNA for the CDR3: TGTGCCAGCAGCTTTCGCCTATGGTCCCAGTACTTC.

The CDR3 here is CASSPANGNEQFF. The CDR3, as DNA: TGTGCCAGCTCACCGGCCAACGGAAATGAGCAGTTCTTC. V usage is TRBV18 and J usage is TRBJ2-1; D ambiguous. There are 13 residues in the CDR3. V lost 3 bases to trimming and J lost 7 bases, with 10 bases between them. The germline V gene encodes CDR1 KGHSH and CDR2 LQKENI.

The chain couples TRBV2 to TRBJ2-2, with D tentatively TRBD1 (5 bases). Germline assignment: CDR1 SNHLY and CDR2 FYNNEI. The V and J ends lost 7 bases and 6 bases respectively, with 12 bases between them. The CDR3 totals 13 residues. The chain's CDR3 is CASTQGSAGELFF. The CDR3 DNA reads TGTGCCAGCACCCAGGGATCGGCCGGGGAGCTGTTTTTT.

This sequence joins TRBV6-5 and TRBJ1-2, with TRBD1 matching 9 bases. Germline CDR1 reads MNHEY; CDR2 reads SVGAGI. This CDR3 has 15 residues. Trimming took 5 bases from V and 4 from J; bases not matched to a gene: 8. This CDR3 reads CASSPGTGTIYGYTF. The CDR3 nucleotides read TGTGCCAGCAGTCCCGGGACAGGGACTATCTATGGCTACACCTTC.

Comments on this clone: The sample holds other DNA sequences that translate to the same CDR3. The V call is TRBV6-1, the J call TRBJ2-7; D might be TRBD2 (5 bases). The CDR3 is 12 amino acids. From germline, CDR1 is MNHNS and CDR2 SASEGT. Trimming removed 2 bases at V and 4 bases at J, with 6 bases between. CDR3: CASSETGYEQYF. As DNA, the CDR3 is TGTGCCAGCAGTGAAACGGGGTACGAGCAGTACTTC.

V gene TRBV6-1 combines with J gene TRBJ2-1; 9 bases agree with TRBD1. The germline V gene has CDR1 MNHNS and CDR2 SASEGT. With 6 bases clipped from V and 1 base from J, the junction kept 4 bases outside the gene matches. This CDR3 contains 15 residues. The chain's CDR3 is CASRPDRGSYNEQFF. CDR3 DNA sequence: TGTGCCAGCAGACCCGACAGGGGGTCCTACAATGAGCAGTTCTTC.

The V and J genes are TRBV18 and TRBJ2-5; weak D call: TRBD1 (5 bases). CDR3 length equals 14 residues. V was shortened by 3 bases and J by 5 bases, with 13 bases between the two germline ends. CDR1 and CDR2 from the germline V gene are KGHSH and LQKENI. This CDR3 reads CASSPDTKLETQYF. CDR3 coding DNA: TGTGCCAGCTCACCGGACACAAAGCTCGAGACCCAGTACTTC. Together with reference TRBV18 and TRBJ2-5, the CDR3 gives the full variable domain: NAGVMQNPRHLVRRRGQEARLRCSPMKGHSHVYWYRQLPEEGLKFMVYLQKENIIDESGMPKERFSAEFPKEGPSILRIQQVVRGDSAAYFCASSPDTKLETQYFGPGTRLLVL.

CDR3 loop: CASSLYGGGEAFF. DNA for the CDR3: TGTGCCAGCAGTTTGTACGGGGGTGGTGAAGCTTTCTTT. The chain recombines TRBV27 with TRBJ1-1; TRBD1 might be the D (5 bases). The CDR3 totals 13 residues. Germline V lookup: CDR1 MNHEY, CDR2 SMNVEV (reference sequence). The germline V and J ends were trimmed by 3 bases and 7 bases, with 12 bases remaining between them.

This clone came up a few times. The V gene is TRBV28, the J gene TRBJ1-2, with 8 nucleotides matching TRBD1. This CDR3 is 14 amino acids long. After removal of 2 bases from V and 4 bases from J, the junction contained 3 bases not matched to a gene. Germline lookup yields CDR1 MDHEN and CDR2 SYDVKM. In DNA form, the CDR3 reads TGTGCCAGCAGTTTAGGAGGGACAGGCTATGGCTACACCTTC. This gives the protein CASSLGGTGYGYTF.

The gene calls are TRBV29-1 and TRBJ1-2, with D perhaps matching TRBD1 (6 bases). This CDR3 is built from 13 residues. Between the trimmed V and J ends, which lost 5 bases and 6 bases, there was a span of 16 bases. Germline V gene sequence: CDR1 SQVTM, CDR2 ANQGSEA. CDR3 sequence (DNA): TGCAGCGTTCCACCAACGGGGGCCCATGGCTACACCTTC. This translates into CSVPPTGAHGYTF.

The chain combines TRBV10-3 with TRBJ2-1, with 12 bases identical to TRBD2. CDR1 is ENHRY, CDR2 SYGVKD, per germline. V gave up 3 bases and J gave up 12 bases; unmatched junction bases: 6. The length of the CDR3 is 14 residues. The chain's CDR3 is CAISDPTSGRGQFF. CDR3 coding DNA: TGTGCCATCAGTGACCCGACTAGCGGGAGAGGGCAGTTCTTC.

This chain links TRBV5-1 with TRBJ1-1, with D tentatively TRBD1 (6 bases). V lost 6 bases and J lost 5, with 14 bases in between. Germline CDR1 reads SGHRS; CDR2 reads YFSETQ. This CDR3 contains 13 residues. The DNA for the CDR3 is TGCGCCAGCAACAGGGACCAAGGGACTGAAGCTTTCTTT. Translation: CASNRDQGTEAFF.

In its sample, this clone was seen many times. The gene calls are TRBV5-8 and TRBJ2-6; D remains ambiguous. Between the trimmed V and J ends, which lost 0 bases and 0 bases, there was a span of 19 bases. Per germline, CDR1 SGHTS and CDR2 YDEGEE. The CDR3 loop spans 20 amino acids. In DNA form, the CDR3 reads TGTGCCAGCAGCTTGGAACGGCGAACAGATAGACTCTCTGGGGCCAACGTCCTGACTTTC. This encodes CASSLERRTDRLSGANVLTF.

The J gene is TRBJ2-7, the V gene TRBV6-5, with D hard to call. Per germline, CDR1 MNHEY and CDR2 SVGAGI. Trimming took 0 bases from V and 0 from J, leaving 9 bases between them. This CDR3 region has 15 residues. CDR3 sequence (DNA): TGTGCCAGCAGTTACTCGAAGGTCAGCTCCTACGAGCAGTACTTC. Residues: CASSYSKVSSYEQYF.

The chain employs TRBV4-1 and TRBJ2-3; D unclear. Germline assignment: CDR1 MGHRA and CDR2 YSYEKL. The CDR3 spans 15 residues. V lost 0 bases, J lost 3 bases, and 10 bases lay in between. CDR3 loop: CASSQDDRKTDTQYF. CDR3 sequence (DNA): TGCGCCAGCAGCCAAGATGATAGGAAAACAGATACGCAGTATTTT.

The chain carries TRBV6-6 and TRBJ2-3, with 7 bases identical to TRBD1. Germline trimming cut 6 bases from V and 4 bases from J; bases unmatched to any gene: 4. The CDR3 is made up of 13 amino acids. Germline lookup yields CDR1 MNHNY and CDR2 SVGAGI (reference sequence). As DNA, the CDR3 is TGTGCCAGCAGCAGGGGGTTTGCAGATACGCAGTATTTT. Its protein is CASSRGFADTQYF.

This clone was seen at least ten times. The rearrangement links TRBV2 to TRBJ1-1; no reliable D call. In germline, CDR1 is SNHLY, CDR2 FYNNEI. V lost 6 bases and J lost 5, with 13 bases in between. This CDR3 is built from 13 residues. The CDR3: CASSERSRTEAFF. The CDR3 bases are TGTGCCAGCAGCGAGAGGAGTCGAACTGAAGCTTTCTTT.